The 10 T cell receptor beta chains reported below all come from one sample, sequenced in a study of T cell repertoires in cytomegalovirus infection. One entry per CDR3 protein results from TCRdb running MiXCR on the reads. The table has under 200,000 distinct CDR3 sequences, 20% to 25% seen once. No antigen has been identified for these receptors. The sequencing here drew on CD8+ T cells from cultured PBMCs, taken from culture after CMV antigen stimulation. The receptors stem from a human donor in good health (CMV status not recorded). Some clones in this sample may be carry-over from other donors' samples.

This clonotype occurred a few times. The V and J genes are TRBV7-8 and TRBJ2-7; tentative D call: TRBD1 (6 bases). Germline V gene lookup returns CDR1 SGHVS and CDR2 FQNEAQ. This CDR3 is 17 amino acids long. Trimming took off 7 bases at V and 2 bases at J, with 24 bases between the two ends. The CDR3 is CASTSLGVQGGPYEQYF. Here the CDR3 DNA reads TGTGCCAGCACCTCCCTGGGGGTACAGGGTGGGCCCTACGAGCAGTACTTC.

The chain joins TRBV6-1 to TRBJ1-1; D gene unclear. The CDR3 is made up of 15 amino acids. V gave up 1 base and J gave up 0 bases, with 9 bases separating them. Per germline, CDR1 MNHNS and CDR2 SASEGT. The CDR3 protein is CASSEDGLLNTEAFF. CDR3 DNA: TGTGCCAGCAGTGAAGATGGGCTTTTGAACACTGAAGCTTTCTTT.

This clonotype turned up a few times. This chain joins TRBV4-2 and TRBJ1-4; 8 nucleotides agree with TRBD1. This CDR3 region has 17 residues. Per the germline V gene, CDR1 is LGHNA and CDR2 is YNFKEQ. V shed 1 base and J 4 bases; nucleotides not matched to a gene: 8. CDR3 amino acids: CASSQGTGSSYNEKLFF. CDR3 nucleotide sequence: TGTGCCAGCAGCCAAGGGACAGGGTCTTCTTATAATGAAAAACTGTTTTTT.

This clonotype was found many times. One junction end disagrees with the germline gene, perhaps due to a read error. V is TRBV7-6 and J is TRBJ2-7, with D possibly being TRBD1 or TRBD2 (5 bases each). This CDR3 comprises 15 residues. Germline values: CDR1 SGHVS, CDR2 FNYEAQ. CDR3 coding DNA: TGTGCCAGCAGTTTAGGGACCGCTACCTCCTACGAGCAGTACTTC. Translated: CASSLGTATSYEQYF. Based on the CDR3 plus reference TRBV7-6 and TRBJ2-7, the full variable domain is GAGVSQSPRYKVTKRGQDVALRCDPISGHVSLYWYRQALGQGPEFLTYFNYEAQQDKSGLPNDRFSAERPEGSISTLTIQRTEQRDSAMYRCASSLGTATSYEQYFGPGTRLTVT.

This chain uses TRBV6-5 with TRBJ2-5; TRBD2 might be the D (6 bases). Trimming took 0 bases from V and 1 from J, leaving 18 bases between them. Per the germline V gene, CDR1 is MNHEY and CDR2 is SVGAGI. The CDR3 has 18 amino acids. The DNA of the CDR3 is TGTGCCAGCAGTTACTCGGTAGCGGCGGGCGGTCTCCAAGAGACCCAGTACTTC. Translation: CASSYSVAAGGLQETQYF.

This chain links TRBV7-2 with TRBJ2-5; 7 bases agree with TRBD1. The CDR3 is 15 residues long. From germline, CDR1 is SGHTA and CDR2 FQGNSA. The ends lost 5 bases at V and 5 bases at J; junction bases unmatched: 11. Here the CDR3 reads CASSINRGPRETQYF. The CDR3 nucleotides are TGTGCCAGCAGCATCAACAGGGGTCCTAGGGAGACCCAGTACTTC.

This chain links TRBV7-8 with TRBJ1-4, with D unclear. The CDR3 spans 15 residues. CDR1 is SGHVS, CDR2 FQNEAQ, per germline. V was clipped by 5 bases and J by 4 bases, with 14 bases between them. The CDR3 region has the DNA TGTGCCAGCAGCGTTACGGGCGCTATTAATGAAAAACTGTTTTTT. Encoded protein: CASSVTGAINEKLFF.

The V and J genes are TRBV7-6 and TRBJ2-7, with D maybe TRBD2 (5 bases). The CDR3 sequence is 15 residues long. Trimming left V 7 bases short and J 5 bases short, with 21 bases between. The germline gives CDR1 SGHVS, CDR2 FNYEAQ. Here the CDR3 reads CASTISSSGVHEQYF. The CDR3 nucleotides are TGTGCCAGCACCATCTCCTCCTCCGGGGTCCACGAGCAGTACTTC.

This clonotype appeared many times. V is TRBV7-9 and J is TRBJ1-4; 7 nucleotides align to TRBD1. V gave up 4 bases and J gave up 2 bases; unmatched junction bases: 4. The CDR3 extends over 15 amino acids. CDR1 is SEHNR and CDR2 is FQNEAQ in the germline V gene (reference sequence). CDR3 nucleotide sequence: TGTGCCAGCAGCTCGGGAGGGGGCACTAATGAAAAACTGTTTTTT. Translation: CASSSGGGTNEKLFF.

This clonotype was counted a few times. The V call is TRBV3-1, the J call TRBJ2-5, with 11 nucleotides matching TRBD2. V shed 0 bases, J shed 5 bases, and the junction held 5 bases outside the gene matches. Germline loops: CDR1 LGHDT, CDR2 YNNKEL (reference sequence). The CDR3 is made up of 16 amino acids. CDR3 bases: TGTGCCAGCAGCCAAGAACTAGCGGGGGCCGAGGAGACCCAGTACTTC. Translated, it gives CASSQELAGAEETQYF.